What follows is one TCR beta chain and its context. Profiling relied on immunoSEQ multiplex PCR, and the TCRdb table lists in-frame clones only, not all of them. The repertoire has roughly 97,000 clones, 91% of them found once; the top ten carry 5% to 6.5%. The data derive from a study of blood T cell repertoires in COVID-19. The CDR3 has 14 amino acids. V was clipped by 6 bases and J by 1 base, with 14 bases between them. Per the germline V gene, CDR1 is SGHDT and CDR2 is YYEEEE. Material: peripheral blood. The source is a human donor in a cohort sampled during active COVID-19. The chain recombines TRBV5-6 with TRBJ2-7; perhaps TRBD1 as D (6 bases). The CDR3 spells CASNRWTVSYEQYF. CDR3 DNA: TGTGCCAGCAACCGGTGGACAGTATCCTACGAGCAGTACTTC.